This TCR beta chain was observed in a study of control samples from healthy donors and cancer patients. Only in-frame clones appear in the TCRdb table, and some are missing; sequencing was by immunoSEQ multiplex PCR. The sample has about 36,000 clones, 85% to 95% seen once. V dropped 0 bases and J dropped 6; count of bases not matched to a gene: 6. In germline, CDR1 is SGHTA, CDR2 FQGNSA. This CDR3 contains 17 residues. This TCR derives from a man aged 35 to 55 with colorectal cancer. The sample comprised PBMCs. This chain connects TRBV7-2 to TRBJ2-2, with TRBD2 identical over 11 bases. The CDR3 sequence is CASSLAPLAGVAGELFF. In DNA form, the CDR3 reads TGTGCCAGCAGCTTAGCTCCACTAGCGGGGGTGGCCGGGGAGCTGTTTTTT. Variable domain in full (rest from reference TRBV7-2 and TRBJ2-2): GAGVSQSPSNKVTEKGKDVELRCDPISGHTALYWYRQSLGQGLEFLIYFQGNSAPDKSGLPSDRFSAERTGGSVSTLTIQRTQQEDSAVYLCASSLAPLAGVAGELFFGEGSRLTVL.